The 31 T cell receptor beta chains listed next were all sequenced from one sample in a study of PD-L1 blockade in urothelial cancer (dated by TCRdb to about 2017). This sample's time point label indicates: pretreatment peripheral blood. The library was generated by the immunoSEQ multiplex PCR assay. TCRdb took over this immuneACCESS table, retaining in-frame rearrangements with V and J assigned. Such tables are incomplete; in checked studies, under half of the missing clones stem from an unresolved V gene, and the remainder is unexplained. Counted in this sample were about 81,000 clones; around 90% of them appeared once. Of the sample, around 0.94% falls within the top ten clones. The sample here was PBMCs, taken around atezolizumab (anti-PD-L1) treatment. The receptors were sampled from a woman aged 80 or over with urothelial cancer.

The DNA for the CDR3 is TGTGCCAGCAGCGTAGACGGGACTAGAGGGTTCGAGCAGTACTTC. Amino acid sequence: CASSVDGTRGFEQYF. The chain joins TRBV9 to TRBJ2-7, with 8 nucleotides matching TRBD2. There are 15 residues in the CDR3. With V trimmed by 0 bases and J by 6 bases, 8 bases remained unmatched. From germline, CDR1 is SGDLS and CDR2 YYNGEE.

The genes are TRBV6-1 and TRBJ1-2; D remains ambiguous. The germline V gene encodes CDR1 MNHNS and CDR2 SASEGT. V was clipped by 3 bases and J by 8 bases, with 7 bases between them. CDR3 size: 11 residues. CDR3: CASSDLVGYTF. The CDR3 coding sequence is TGTGCCAGCAGTGATCTTGTAGGCTACACCTTC.

In its sample, this clone was seen once. The chain joins TRBV5-1 to TRBJ2-3, with a possible D match to TRBD1 (5 bases). The CDR3 is made up of 15 amino acids. The germline V gene encodes CDR1 SGHRS and CDR2 YFSETQ. V was shortened by 6 bases and J by 2 bases, with 16 bases between the two germline ends. The CDR3 DNA reads as TGCGCCAGCACCCCCCAGGGCCTAATCACAGATACGCAGTATTTT. Translating gives CASTPQGLITDTQYF.

The chain recombines TRBV19 with TRBJ1-5; TRBD1 is a possible D gene (5 bases). V gave up 5 bases and J gave up 0 bases, with 14 bases separating them. The CDR3 extends over 16 amino acids. Germline V gene lookup returns CDR1 LNHDA and CDR2 SQIVND (reference sequence). The CDR3 is CASSFGHINSNQPQHF. CDR3 DNA sequence: TGTGCCAGTAGTTTCGGACACATCAATAGCAATCAGCCCCAGCATTTT.

This clone is a singleton in its sample. The chain has TRBV14 and TRBJ1-1; perhaps TRBD1 as D (6 bases). The CDR3 loop spans 13 amino acids. In germline, CDR1 is SGHDN, CDR2 FVKESK. V was trimmed by 7 bases and J by 5 bases, leaving 14 bases between them. The CDR3 coding sequence is TGTGCCAGCACCCCAGGGGTTGGGACTGAAGCTTTCTTT. Translating gives CASTPGVGTEAFF.

The count of this clone is one. CDR3 sequence reads: CASSPGLAGDEQYF. CDR3 sequence (DNA): TGTGCCAGCAGTCCGGGACTAGCGGGAGATGAGCAGTACTTC. The chain is built from TRBV6-5 and TRBJ2-7, with 14 bases identical to TRBD2. V lost 5 bases, J lost 7 bases, and 4 bases stayed unmatched. The CDR3 contains 14 residues. Looked up from germline, CDR1 is MNHEY and CDR2 is SVGAGI.

CDR3 sequence: CASSWDRPNTEAFF. CDR3 DNA: TGTGCCAGCAGCTGGGACAGGCCGAACACTGAAGCTTTCTTT. The chain has TRBV5-5 and TRBJ1-1; TRBD1 aligns across 8 bases. The CDR3 length is 14 residues. V was pared by 3 bases and J by 1 base, with 2 bases of the junction left unmatched. Germline CDR1 reads SGHKS; CDR2 reads YYEKEE (reference sequence).

The chain couples TRBV11-2 to TRBJ1-2; D not certain. CDR3 length: 18 amino acids. With 0 bases removed from V and 4 bases from J, the gap between germline ends came to 21 bases. Germline V CDR1 and CDR2: SGHAT, FQNNGV. CDR3 loop: CASSLELPPSRFSYGYTF. The DNA of the CDR3 is TGTGCCAGCAGCTTAGAACTCCCCCCTAGCAGATTTTCCTATGGCTACACCTTC.

This clone appeared a single time. The V and J genes are TRBV6-6 and TRBJ2-1; D is perhaps TRBD2 (7 bases). Germline CDR1 and CDR2: MNHNY and SVGAGI (reference sequence). The CDR3 is 13 amino acids. V gave up 2 bases and J gave up 10 bases, with 12 bases separating them. The CDR3 protein is CASSYGGATEQFF. DNA of the CDR3: TGTGCCAGCAGTTACGGGGGGGCCACGGAGCAGTTCTTC.

V gene TRBV6-6 combines with J gene TRBJ1-1, with unresolved D. V lost 6 bases and J 1 base, leaving 9 bases between the germline ends. This CDR3 has 13 residues. Germline V lookup: CDR1 MNHNY, CDR2 SVGAGI (reference sequence). The CDR3 DNA sequence: TGTGCCAGCAGATTGACAACGAACACTGAAGCTTTCTTT. Its translation: CASRLTTNTEAFF.

The chain combines TRBV7-3 with TRBJ1-2; possible D gene TRBD1, 6 bases. Germline CDR1 SGHTA, CDR2 FQGTGA. There are 14 residues in the CDR3. V was clipped by 5 bases and J by 4 bases, with 14 bases between them. The CDR3, as DNA: TGTGCCAGCAGCCCTAGGGGGGGGAGCTATGGCTACACCTTC. Amino acid sequence: CASSPRGGSYGYTF.

In this sample, this clone turned up a few times. The chain is built from TRBV5-1 and TRBJ2-3, with D unclear. Germline V gene sequence: CDR1 SGHRS, CDR2 YFSETQ. The CDR3 is made up of 15 amino acids. With 4 bases removed from V and 0 bases from J, the gap between germline ends came to 12 bases. CDR3 DNA: TGCGCCAGCAGCCCGCAACAGAAGAGCACAGATACGCAGTATTTT. It specifies CASSPQQKSTDTQYF.

The V call is TRBV5-1, the J call TRBJ2-7; 7 positions agree with TRBD1. Germline CDR1 is SGHRS and CDR2 is YFSETQ. This CDR3 is 13 amino acids long. With 3 bases clipped from V and 2 bases from J, the junction kept 2 bases outside the gene matches. The CDR3 DNA reads as TGCGCCAGCAGCTCGGGACAGCCCTACGAGCAGTACTTC. Translating it yields CASSSGQPYEQYF.

The V call is TRBV11-3, the J call TRBJ2-3, with TRBD2 matching over 14 bases. The V and J ends lost 4 bases and 4 bases, in that order; junction bases with no gene match: 1. Germline CDR1 and CDR2: SGHNT and YENEEA. The CDR3 is 15 residues long. CDR3 nucleotides: TGTGCCAGCAGCTCGGGACTAGCGGGGGCAGATACGCAGTATTTT. It codes for CASSSGLAGADTQYF.

The V and J genes are TRBV6-1 and TRBJ2-7, with D possibly TRBD2 on 6 matching bases. V lost 3 bases and J 6 bases, leaving 6 bases between the germline ends. The CDR3 totals 11 residues. The germline gives CDR1 MNHNS, CDR2 SASEGT. The CDR3 DNA is TGTGCCAGCAGTGAGGGACTCGAGCAGTACTTC. Its translation: CASSEGLEQYF.

The chain links TRBV19 to TRBJ2-1; the match to TRBD2 covers 14 bases. With 9 bases clipped from V and 7 bases from J, the junction kept 2 bases outside the gene matches. This CDR3 is 13 amino acids long. The germline gives CDR1 LNHDA, CDR2 SQIVND (reference sequence). The CDR3 spells CASGLAGGNEQFF. As DNA, the CDR3 is TGTGCCAGCGGACTAGCGGGAGGAAATGAGCAGTTCTTC.

This clone has just a few counts. This chain joins TRBV7-6 and TRBJ2-7; 10 nucleotides line up with TRBD2. The CDR3 totals 15 residues. V lost 2 bases to trimming and J lost 6 bases; unmatched junction nucleotides: 7. CDR1 SGHVS and CDR2 FNYEAQ come from the germline V gene. The CDR3 region is CASSLTLAGVSEQYF. The CDR3 DNA is TGTGCCAGCAGCTTAACCCTAGCGGGAGTGTCCGAGCAGTACTTC.

The chain is built from TRBV11-2 and TRBJ2-7; 10 bases are a match to TRBD2. Germline-derived CDR1 and CDR2 are SGHAT and FQNNGV. This CDR3 contains 15 residues. With V trimmed by 4 bases and J by 6 bases, 9 bases remained unmatched. The CDR3 spells CASSSLRVAGGEQYF. The CDR3 coding sequence is TGTGCCAGCAGCTCCCTACGGGTAGCGGGAGGCGAGCAGTACTTC.

This clone was detected only once. The chain links TRBV28 to TRBJ2-7; 8 nucleotides align to TRBD1. The V gene's germline CDR1 is MDHEN and CDR2 SYDVKM. This CDR3 is built from 15 residues. V shed 3 bases and J 1 base; nucleotides not matched to a gene: 5. CDR3 loop: CASSFQTGASYEQYF. The CDR3 DNA follows: TGTGCCAGCAGTTTTCAGACAGGGGCTTCCTACGAGCAGTACTTC. The variable domain in full, with the rest retrieved from reference TRBV28 and TRBJ2-7, is DVKVTQSSRYLVKRTGEKVFLECVQDMDHENMFWYRQDPGLGLRLIYFSYDVKMKEKGDIPEGYSVSREKKERFSLILESASTNQTSMYLCASSFQTGASYEQYFGPGTRLTVT.

The rearrangement uses TRBV7-2 and TRBJ2-7, with D maybe TRBD1 (6 bases). The germline gives CDR1 SGHTA, CDR2 FQGNSA. CDR3 length: 15 amino acids. V was cut by 1 base and J by 0 bases, with 10 bases left in between. The CDR3 loop is CASSLGRDTSYEQYF. CDR3 nucleotides: TGTGCCAGCAGCTTAGGCCGGGACACCTCCTACGAGCAGTACTTC.

The chain recombines TRBV6-5 with TRBJ2-2; D is perhaps TRBD1 (6 bases). The CDR3 has 15 amino acids. V was clipped by 2 bases and J by 5 bases, with 12 bases between them. Germline V gene data show CDR1 as MNHEY and CDR2 as SVGAGI. The CDR3 sequence is CASSYIWGQTGELFF. CDR3 coding DNA: TGTGCCAGCAGTTACATCTGGGGGCAGACCGGGGAGCTGTTTTTT.

V and J are TRBV15 and TRBJ1-5, with D possibly being TRBD1 (5 bases). Germline CDR1 reads LNHNV; CDR2 reads YYDKDF (reference sequence). Trimming took off 3 bases at V and 4 bases at J, with 7 bases between the two ends. The CDR3 is 13 amino acids. The CDR3 spells CATSSTGNQPQHF. The CDR3 bases are TGTGCCACCAGCAGTACAGGAAATCAGCCCCAGCATTTT.

This clone was detected only once. The chain uses TRBV10-3 and TRBJ2-5, with D maybe TRBD2 (5 bases). Trimming took off 0 bases at V and 2 bases at J, with 10 bases between the two ends. The CDR3 contains 15 residues. Germline CDR1 is ENHRY and CDR2 is SYGVKD. Here the CDR3 reads CAISESRGRQETQYF. Here the CDR3 DNA reads TGTGCCATCAGTGAGTCCCGGGGTAGACAAGAGACCCAGTACTTC.

V and J are TRBV7-2 and TRBJ2-3, with TRBD2 matching over 7 bases. Germline V gene lookup returns CDR1 SGHTA and CDR2 FQGNSA. Trimming removed 5 bases from V and 4 bases from J; junction bases left unmatched: 9. The CDR3 has 15 amino acids. The chain's CDR3 is CASSPSGTNPDTQYF. The DNA of the CDR3 is TGTGCCAGCAGCCCATCCGGGACTAATCCAGATACGCAGTATTTT.

J is TRBJ1-3 and V is TRBV5-6; TRBD1 matches at 8 bases. V lost 0 bases and J lost 5; bases outside the gene matches: 13. Germline CDR1 and CDR2: SGHDT and YYEEEE. The CDR3 contains 18 residues. The CDR3 DNA follows: TGTGCCAGCAGCTTGGGGGTTCATGCAGGGGGCCTACGAAACACCATATATTTT. Its translation: CASSLGVHAGGLRNTIYF. Based on the CDR3 plus reference TRBV5-6 and TRBJ1-3, the full variable domain is DAGVTQSPTHLIKTRGQQVTLRCSPKSGHDTVSWYQQALGQGPQFIFQYYEEEERQRGNFPDRFSGHQFPNYSSELNVNALLLGDSALYLCASSLGVHAGGLRNTIYFGEGSWLTVV.

The chain links TRBV7-9 to TRBJ2-5, with 12 bases aligning to TRBD2. The germline V gene has CDR1 SEHNR and CDR2 FQNEAQ (reference sequence). The CDR3 runs to 16 residues. With 3 bases clipped from V and 4 bases from J, the junction kept 6 bases outside the gene matches. CDR3 DNA sequence: TGTGCCAGCAGCTTGACTAGCGGGAGATCAGGAGAGACCCAGTACTTC. Protein: CASSLTSGRSGETQYF.

The chain joins TRBV28 to TRBJ1-1; 7 bases fit TRBD1. V dropped 2 bases and J dropped 11; count of bases not matched to a gene: 11. This CDR3 contains 14 residues. Germline V gene sequence: CDR1 MDHEN, CDR2 SYDVKM. The CDR3 here is CASSLGGGDARAFF. In DNA, the CDR3 is TGTGCCAGCAGTTTAGGAGGGGGCGATGCGCGTGCTTTCTTT.

This chain uses TRBV29-1 with TRBJ2-7; 11 bases align to TRBD2. The CDR3 is 14 amino acids. Germline-derived CDR1 and CDR2 are SQVTM and ANQGSEA. With 6 bases clipped from V and 6 bases from J, the junction kept 10 bases outside the gene matches. In nucleotides, the CDR3 is TGCAGCGTCTCAGCCGGGACTAGCGGCGGCGAGCAGTACTTC. Its translation is CSVSAGTSGGEQYF.

The rearrangement links TRBV27 to TRBJ2-5, with 9 positions matching TRBD1. Per germline, CDR1 MNHEY and CDR2 SMNVEV (reference sequence). V dropped 5 bases and J dropped 7; count of bases not matched to a gene: 11. The CDR3 runs to 15 residues. In DNA form, the CDR3 reads TGTGCCAGCAGTCAGATAACAGGGGGCGTAGGGACCCAGTACTTC. Translated, it gives CASSQITGGVGTQYF.

CDR3 loop: CAGGGPGAKNIQYF. CDR3 nucleotides: TGTGCCGGGGGGGGTCCCGGAGCCAAAAACATTCAGTACTTC. The rearrangement links TRBV30 to TRBJ2-4, with 7 bases identical to TRBD2. V lost 8 bases, J lost 0 bases, and 7 bases stayed unmatched. The germline V gene encodes CDR1 GTSNPN and CDR2 SVGIG (reference sequence). This CDR3 comprises 14 residues.

The gene calls are TRBV19 and TRBJ1-5; 9 bases map to TRBD1. The ends lost 7 bases at V and 6 bases at J; junction bases unmatched: 13. CDR1 is LNHDA, CDR2 SQIVND, per germline (reference sequence). CDR3 length: 16 residues. The CDR3 region is CASNLFRDRVGQPQHF. CDR3 DNA: TGTGCCAGTAACCTATTCCGGGACAGGGTAGGTCAGCCCCAGCATTTT.